These T cell receptor beta chains were read from a single sample in a study of cytomegalovirus exposure and HLA in healthy donors. Assay used: immunoSEQ multiplex PCR; TCRdb lists only in-frame clones, some missing. The sample yields 200,000 to 250,000 clones, of which the top ten take up more than 0.75%. Sequencing was carried out using PBMCs. These receptors were obtained from a woman in her twenties or thirties in good health and CMV-seropositive. The CDR3 runs from the conserved cysteine through the conserved F or W. The order of the fields is J gene, D gene, V gene, CDR3 protein, CDR3 DNA. A D gene is named only where the DNA matches it firmly.

j_call: TRBJ1-1; d_call: NA; v_call: TRBV2; cdr3_aa: CASIETGRNTEAFF; cdr3_nt: TGTGCCAGCATTGAGACAGGACGGAACACTGAAGCTTTCTTC
j_call: TRBJ1-5; d_call: NA; v_call: TRBV21-1; cdr3_aa: CASGAASYRDVVNQPQHF; cdr3_nt: TGTGCCAGCGGCGCTGCCTCTTACAGGGACGTTGTCAATCAGCCCCAGCATTTT
j_call: TRBJ2-5; d_call: NA; v_call: TRBV19; cdr3_aa: CASRLQGYQETQYF; cdr3_nt: TGTGCCAGTAGGCTCCAGGGTTACCAAGAGACCCAGTACTTC
j_call: TRBJ2-1; d_call: NA; v_call: TRBV5-4; cdr3_aa: CASSFQVLEQFF; cdr3_nt: TGTGCCAGCAGCTTCCAGGTTCTGGAGCAGTTCTTC
j_call: TRBJ1-1; d_call: NA; v_call: TRBV4-1; cdr3_aa: CASSTNTGDTEAFF; cdr3_nt: TGCGCCAGCAGCACCAACACGGGAGACACTGAAGCTTTCTTT
j_call: TRBJ2-7; d_call: TRBD2; v_call: TRBV28; cdr3_aa: CASRRAGDSYEQYF; cdr3_nt: TGTGCCAGCAGACGGGCGGGGGACTCCTACGAGCAGTACTTC
j_call: TRBJ1-1; d_call: TRBD1; v_call: TRBV13; cdr3_aa: CASSPQGGAEAFF; cdr3_nt: TGTGCCAGCAGCCCACAGGGGGGGGCTGAAGCTTTCTTT
j_call: TRBJ2-5; d_call: NA; v_call: TRBV30; cdr3_aa: CAWSGGFQETQYF; cdr3_nt: TGTGCCTGGAGTGGGGGCTTCCAAGAGACCCAGTACTTC
j_call: TRBJ1-2; d_call: NA; v_call: TRBV5-4; cdr3_aa: CASSSGGGLNYGYTF; cdr3_nt: TGTGCCAGCAGCTCCGGGGGGGGGCTGAACTATGGCTACACCTTC
j_call: TRBJ1-3; d_call: NA; v_call: TRBV28; cdr3_aa: CASSLAGYLSGNTIYF; cdr3_nt: TGTGCCAGCAGTTTAGCAGGGTACCTCTCTGGAAACACCATATATTTT